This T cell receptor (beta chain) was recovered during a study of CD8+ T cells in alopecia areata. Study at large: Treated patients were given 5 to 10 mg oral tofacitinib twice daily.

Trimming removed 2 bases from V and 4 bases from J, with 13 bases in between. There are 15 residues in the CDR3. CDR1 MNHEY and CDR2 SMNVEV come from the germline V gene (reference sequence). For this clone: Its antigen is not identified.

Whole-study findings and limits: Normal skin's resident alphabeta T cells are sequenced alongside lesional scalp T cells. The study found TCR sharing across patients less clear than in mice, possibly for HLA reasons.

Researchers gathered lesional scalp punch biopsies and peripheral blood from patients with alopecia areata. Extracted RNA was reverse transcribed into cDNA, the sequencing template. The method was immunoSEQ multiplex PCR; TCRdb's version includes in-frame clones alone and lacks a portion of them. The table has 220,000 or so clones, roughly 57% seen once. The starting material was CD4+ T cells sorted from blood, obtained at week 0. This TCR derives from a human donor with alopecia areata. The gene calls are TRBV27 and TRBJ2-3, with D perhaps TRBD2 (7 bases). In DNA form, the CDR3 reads TGTGCCAGCAGTTTAAGGGGGGGGGCCTCAGATACGCAGTATTTT. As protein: CASSLRGGASDTQYF.